This TCR beta chain came from a study of blood T cell repertoires in COVID-19. Study as a whole: Both acute and convalescent COVID-19 samples were obtained from the United States, Italy and Spain. Sources were T cells, B-cell-depleted T cells, or PBMCs; the material itself was cDNA or gDNA.

The germline V gene encodes CDR1 MDHEN and CDR2 SYDVKM. With 6 bases removed from V and 1 base from J, the gap between germline ends came to 9 bases. The CDR3 has 13 residues. Per the authors' pipeline: Amplification from reference gene primers served as the basis for estimated nucleated cell counts. This table comes from immunoSEQ multiplex PCR, and its TCRdb copy is limited to in-frame clones, with some not included. From that table come the V and J calls and clone size; the DNA was used to work out D and trimming. Here the sample spans 130,000 or so clones, more than 75% being singletons. The sequencing input was peripheral blood. The clonotype was recovered from a man between 65 and 85 years old with active COVID-19. J is TRBJ1-1 and V is TRBV28, with D possibly matching TRBD1 (6 bases). The CDR3 region has the DNA TGTGCCAGCAGAGGGGGTGGGAACACTGAAGCTTTCTTT. It translates to CASRGGGNTEAFF. The complete variable domain, with remaining parts taken from reference TRBV28 and TRBJ1-1, reads DVKVTQSSRYLVKRTGEKVFLECVQDMDHENMFWYRQDPGLGLRLIYFSYDVKMKEKGDIPEGYSVSREKKERFSLILESASTNQTSMYLCASRGGGNTEAFFGQGTRLTVV.